This TCR beta chain appears in the sequencing data of a study of blood T cell repertoires in COVID-19. Sequencing was performed with immunoSEQ multiplex PCR; in TCRdb, only in-frame clones are kept and a portion is missing. The top ten clones hold 2.5% to 3.5% of a sample with around 200,000 clones, approximately 84% of them seen once. V was clipped by 3 bases and J by 0 bases, with 15 bases between them. The V gene's germline CDR1 is DFQATT and CDR2 SNEGSKA (reference sequence). The CDR3 runs to 16 residues. The sample was PBMCs or T cells enriched from blood (not recorded which). The source is a woman in her thirties who had recovered from COVID-19. The rearrangement uses TRBV20-1 and TRBJ1-5, with D maybe TRBD1 (5 bases). Here the CDR3 reads CSASAEWRGSNQPQHF. CDR3 DNA sequence: TGCAGTGCTAGTGCAGAGTGGAGGGGTAGCAATCAGCCCCAGCATTTT.